What follows describes a single TCR beta chain. The data stem from a study of blood T cells in healthy people across ages. The CDR3 is made up of 14 amino acids. V was pared by 4 bases and J by 6 bases, with 16 bases between. Germline CDR1 reads SGHDT; CDR2 reads YYEEEE. It was ten milliliters of peripheral blood that were drawn from each donor. A J-beta primer mix and a sample-barcoded 5' primer were used in a second PCR of roughly 6 to 12 cycles. TCRdb fed the 5' RACE reads into MiXCR, producing one record per CDR3 protein. This table holds over a million distinct CDR3 sequences, about 43% found once.

This sequence originates from a woman aged 18 to 35 in good health. The sample taken for sequencing was blood. V gene TRBV5-6 combines with J gene TRBJ1-2; no firm D call. The CDR3 region has the DNA TGTGCCAGCAGCACCCCGGGAGGGAGCGATGGCTACACCTTC. Its protein is CASSTPGGSDGYTF. The entire variable domain, with the rest obtained from reference TRBV5-6 and TRBJ1-2, is as follows: DAGVTQSPTHLIKTRGQQVTLRCSPKSGHDTVSWYQQALGQGPQFIFQYYEEEERQRGNFPDRFSGHQFPNYSSELNVNALLLGDSALYLCASSTPGGSDGYTFGSGTRLTVV.